These T cell receptor beta chains were read from a single sample in a study of OX40 agonist ivuxolimab in advanced cancers. Sequencing used immunoSEQ multiplex PCR; TCRdb keeps in-frame clones, though not all of them. The data show more than 65,000 clones, with 88% seen just once and just over 0.55% held by the top ten. The sequencing used CD4+ or CD8+ T cells sorted from blood, collected in a trial of the OX40 agonist ivuxolimab. The receptor source for this set is an adult with an advanced solid tumor such as melanoma, head and neck, liver or kidney cancer. Both conserved end residues are part of each CDR3. D genes are given only for firm matches. The size field is filled for only some rows; it gives once, few, many or a size class.

j_call	clone_size	d_call	v_call	cdr3_nt	cdr3_aa
TRBJ1-6	-	-	TRBV6-1	TGTGCCAGCAGTGAAGGGGTCTCCTATAATTCACCCCTCCACTTT	CASSEGVSYNSPLHF
TRBJ1-2	few	-	TRBV7-9	TGTGCCAGCAGCTCCGGTCAGAGGGGCTACACCTTC	CASSSGQRGYTF
TRBJ1-1	few	TRBD1	TRBV18	TGTGCCAGCTCATCTACAACAGGGGGCGCTGAAGCTTTCTTT	CASSSTTGGAEAFF
TRBJ1-5	-	-	TRBV7-2	TGTGCCAGCAGCACTAAGGGGTATCAGCCCCAGCATTTT	CASSTKGYQPQHF
TRBJ1-5	-	-	TRBV6-6	TGTGCCAGCAGCACAGGCGTGCAGCCCCAGCATTTT	CASSTGVQPQHF
TRBJ1-1	-	-	TRBV16	TGTGCCAGCAGCCAACCGGGGGCCACTGAAGCTTTCTTT	CASSQPGATEAFF
TRBJ2-1	once	-	TRBV11-2	TGTGCCAGCAGGAAGCTTGGCGGGGTCTATGAGCAGTTCTTC	CASRKLGGVYEQFF
TRBJ1-2	-	-	TRBV19	TGTGCCAGTAGTATAGCGGGCGGATCTAACTATGGCTACACCTTC	CASSIAGGSNYGYTF
TRBJ2-7	-	TRBD2	TRBV27	TGTGCCAGCAGTTTATGGGAGGGCTACGAGCAGTACTTC	CASSLWEGYEQYF
TRBJ1-5	few	-	TRBV9	TGTGCCAGCAGCCCCGGTTGGGGCAATCAGCCCCAGCATTTT	CASSPGWGNQPQHF
TRBJ1-5	-	-	TRBV19	TGTGCCAGTAGCAACCAGGGGTTTCAGCCCCAGCATTTT	CASSNQGFQPQHF
TRBJ1-2	-	-	TRBV10-2	TGCGCCAGCAGTGATTCGAGGGGTGCTGGCTACACCTTC	CASSDSRGAGYTF
TRBJ2-7	-	-	TRBV5-5	TGTGCCAGCAGCTTGGCCGGAGTAAGCTCCTACGAGCAGTACTTC	CASSLAGVSSYEQYF
TRBJ1-6	-	-	TRBV6-5	TGTGCCAGCAGTTACCTAGGGGGGAATTCACCCCTCCACTTT	CASSYLGGNSPLHF
TRBJ1-5	-	-	TRBV6-6	TGTGCCAGCAGTTATGGCTGGGATCAGCCCCAGCATTTT	CASSYGWDQPQHF
TRBJ1-1	-	TRBD1	TRBV15	TGTGCCACCAGCAGAACCCAGGGGGGAGGGAACACTGAAGCTTTCTTT	CATSRTQGGGNTEAFF
TRBJ1-2	once	-	TRBV25-1	TGTGCCAGCAGTGATTTCTATGGCTACACCTTC	CASSDFYGYTF
TRBJ2-1	-	TRBD1	TRBV7-9	TGTGCCAGCAGCTCACCTTACCGGGACAGGGCCTACAATGAGCAGTTCTTC	CASSSPYRDRAYNEQFF
TRBJ2-5	-	TRBD1	TRBV5-4	TGTGCCAGCAGCTCCCCCGGGACAGGGTGGGAGACCCAGTACTTC	CASSSPGTGWETQYF
TRBJ2-2	-	TRBD2	TRBV5-1	TGCGCCACTTCGACTAGCGGGGGAGCGAACACCGGGGAGCTGTTTTTT	CATSTSGGANTGELFF
TRBJ2-1	few	TRBD2	TRBV2	TGTGCCAGCAGGCCGGGACTAGCGGATGAGCAGTTCTTC	CASRPGLADEQFF
TRBJ2-1	-	-	TRBV11-3	TGTGCCAGCAGCTTAGGAATTGGGCAAAATGAGCAGTTCTTC	CASSLGIGQNEQFF
TRBJ1-3	-	-	TRBV7-7	TGTGCCAGCAGCCCAGGCGGCAGTCTTACCTCTGGAAACACCATATATTTT	CASSPGGSLTSGNTIYF
TRBJ2-6	once	TRBD1	TRBV5-1	TGCGCCAGCAGCTACCTCCGGCAGGGGGCCTACTCTGGGGCCAACGTCCTGACTTTC	CASSYLRQGAYSGANVLTF
TRBJ1-6	-	-	TRBV9	TGTGCCAGCAGCGTCGGGGTGGGGGCGAATTCACCCCTCCACTTT	CASSVGVGANSPLHF
TRBJ2-1	few	TRBD1	TRBV5-4	TGTGCCAGCAGCTTGGGTCCGACAGGGGGTGAGGAGAATGAGCAGTTCTTC	CASSLGPTGGEENEQFF
TRBJ2-1	-	-	TRBV19	TGTGCCTCCTCGGGGGACGCCGCGCACGGCTCCTACAATGAGCAGTTCTTC	CASSGDAAHGSYNEQFF
TRBJ2-5	-	-	TRBV19	TGTGCCAGTAGTATCGTTGGCTTAGACCAAGAGACCCAGTACTTC	CASSIVGLDQETQYF
TRBJ2-5	-	TRBD2	TRBV18	TGTGCCAGCTCACCACCGACAGCGGGGGGCCCCCGAGAGACCCAGTACTTC	CASSPPTAGGPRETQYF
TRBJ1-5	-	-	TRBV2	TGTGCCAGCAGTGTTAGCCCAGATCAGCCCCAGCATTTT	CASSVSPDQPQHF
TRBJ1-2	-	-	TRBV27	TGTGCCAGCACCGGGCAGGCAGGGGTCGGCTACACCTTC	CASTGQAGVGYTF
TRBJ1-3	few	-	TRBV10-3	TGTGCCATCAGGGACGGCGGAAACACCATATATTTT	CAIRDGGNTIYF
TRBJ1-1	-	-	TRBV6-1	TGTGCCACCCTGTTCTCGAACACTGAAGCTTTCTTT	CATLFSNTEAFF
TRBJ2-7	-	-	TRBV11-2	TGTGCCAGCAGCTCCGCGAGGGATCTGCAGTACTTC	CASSSARDLQYF
TRBJ1-2	-	-	TRBV20-1	TGCAGTGGGGTAGGCAACGGCTACACCTTC	CSGVGNGYTF
TRBJ2-5	-	TRBD2	TRBV5-1	TGCGCCAGCAGCTCGACTAGCGGGGGGTACCAAGAGACCCAGTACTTC	CASSSTSGGYQETQYF
TRBJ1-1	-	-	TRBV5-1	TGCGCCAGCAGCCCCACTGCAGGGGCCACTGAAGCTTTCTTT	CASSPTAGATEAFF
TRBJ2-7	-	-	TRBV15	TGTGCCACCAGCCGGGGTAAAACCTACGAGCAGTACTTC	CATSRGKTYEQYF
TRBJ1-5	once	TRBD1	TRBV19	TGTGCCAGTAGTATGGGGACAGGGTATCAGCCCCAGCATTTT	CASSMGTGYQPQHF
TRBJ2-1	-	TRBD1	TRBV18	TGTGCCAGCTCACAGACCGGACAGGGCTTTCCCAATGAGCAGTTCTTC	CASSQTGQGFPNEQFF
TRBJ2-5	-	-	TRBV4-2	TGTGCCAGCAGCCAAGTGGGGGAAGAGACCCAGTACTTC	CASSQVGEETQYF
TRBJ2-1	-	TRBD1	TRBV6-5	TGTGCCAGCAGTCCCCAGGGGGCAGGCGGCAATGAGCAGTTCTTC	CASSPQGAGGNEQFF
TRBJ2-7	once	TRBD1	TRBV14	TGTGCCAGCAGCCGAGTTGGACAGGGCACCTACGAGCAGTACTTC	CASSRVGQGTYEQYF
TRBJ2-3	-	-	TRBV12-5	TGTGCTAGTGGTTCGGGACTGAGCACAGATACGCAGTATTTT	CASGSGLSTDTQYF
TRBJ2-1	-	-	TRBV11-3	TGTGCCAGCAGCTTAGACCCCGAGGGGAATGAGCAGTTCTTC	CASSLDPEGNEQFF
TRBJ1-1	-	-	TRBV27	TGTGCCAGCAGTTCGGCCGGAGGGGCCAACACTGAAGCTTTCTTT	CASSSAGGANTEAFF
TRBJ1-2	-	-	TRBV19	TGTGCCAGTAGTATCAGGGATTATGGCTACACCTTC	CASSIRDYGYTF
TRBJ2-5	-	-	TRBV7-9	TGTGCCAGCAGCTTTATAGGGGCGACGAAGACCCAGTACTTC	CASSFIGATKTQYF
TRBJ2-7	-	-	TRBV14	TGTGCCAGCAGCCAGAGGGAAATAGCCTACGAGCAGTACTTC	CASSQREIAYEQYF
TRBJ1-1	-	-	TRBV5-4	TGTGCCAGCAGCTTCCCCGGGGGGAACACTGAAGCTTTCTTT	CASSFPGGNTEAFF
TRBJ2-5	-	-	TRBV6-6	TGTGCCAGCAGTAAGAGTCGAGAGACCCAGTACTTC	CASSKSRETQYF
TRBJ1-4	-	TRBD1	TRBV28	TGTGCCAGCGAGGGGGCCGGTGAAAAACTGTTTTTT	CASEGAGEKLFF
TRBJ1-1	-	TRBD1	TRBV2	TGTGCCAGCAGTGAAGGGTATAGGGGGCGTATTGAAGCTTTCTTT	CASSEGYRGRIEAFF
TRBJ1-2	-	-	TRBV30	TGTGCCTGGAGTGCCCAGGGTCCGTCGGGCTACACCTTC	CAWSAQGPSGYTF
TRBJ1-5	-	TRBD1	TRBV6-5	TGTGCCAGCAGTCCTGACCGGACAGGGACCCAGCATTTT	CASSPDRTGTQHF
TRBJ2-3	-	-	TRBV30	TGTGCCTGGAGGCAGGGGAGCACAGATACGCAGTATTTT	CAWRQGSTDTQYF
TRBJ2-7	-	-	TRBV30	TGTGCCTGGAGTCCTGGTGGGGTGAGAACCTACGAGCAGTACTTC	CAWSPGGVRTYEQYF
TRBJ2-1	-	-	TRBV7-6	TGTGCCAGCAGCTTAGCCCCGACCTCGTGGGGCACTAATAGGAGTGAGCAGTTCTTC	CASSLAPTSWGTNRSEQFF